This T cell receptor beta chain was obtained from a study of Tregs in tolerant kidney transplant recipients. Mixed chimerism was transient after nonmyeloablative marrow transplants from related graft donors. Thawed PBMCs were FACS-sorted into unstimulated CD4+CD25+CD127- regulatory T cells, CD4+CD25- non-regulatory cells, CD4 and CD8 cells. V gave up 2 bases and J gave up 2 bases; unmatched junction bases: 2. The CDR3 runs to 15 residues. Germline V gene data show CDR1 as LNHDA and CDR2 as SQIVND (reference sequence). Concerning this clone itself: Its matching antigen is unknown. The read falls 3 residues short of the CDR3 end, and the missing part is taken from the germline J gene.

Repertoires were generated with immunoSEQ multiplex PCR, while TCRdb's copy carries only in-frame clones and drops some. The sample totals some 5,800 clones. Notes on the study in general: Tregs expanded with activated donor B cells seemed most donor-specific. Few patients were studied, so findings need validation in larger groups.

The sequencing used CD8+ T cells from blood (PBMCs), collected 12 months after the transplant. The receptor's source is a human patient who received a combined kidney and bone marrow transplant. Part of the T cells may come from the graft donor. The V and J genes are TRBV19 and TRBJ1-5, with 8 bases matching TRBD1. The part of the CDR3 DNA that was read is TGTGCCAGTAGTATATCGACAGGGGGCAATCAGCCC. Amino acids: CASSISTGGNQP. The full CDR3 protein is CASSISTGGNQPQHF.